These T cell receptor beta chains were read from a single sample in a study of T-cell reconstitution after alpha-beta-depleted transplantation in children. TCRdb re-derived calls from the PCR reads in MiXCR, one entry per CDR3 protein. The sample includes 450,000 to 550,000 distinct CDR3 sequences, roughly an eighth of them seen just once. The sample here was PBMCs, mostly from graft donor cells, taken 180 days after TCRalphabeta/CD19-depleted stem cell transplant. Source of these receptors: a female patient aged 2-9 years who had a stem cell transplant for aplastic anemia, so the T cells may come from the graft donor. Both conserved end residues are part of each CDR3. The D gene is left open where the match is weak. Size values are once, few and many counts, or a class for expanded clones, and some rows have none.

few,TRBV7-2,.,TRBJ2-4,CASSSGDLAKNIQYF,TGTGCCAGCAGCTCGGGGGATCTAGCCAAAAACATTCAGTACTTC
few,TRBV4-3,TRBD1,TRBJ2-2,CASSQINRGRNTGELFF,TGCGCCAGCAGCCAGATTAACAGGGGACGTAACACCGGGGAGCTGTTTTTT
.,TRBV6-4,.,TRBJ2-2,CASSDSWNTGELFF,TGTGCCAGCAGTGACTCGTGGAACACCGGGGAGCTGTTTTTT
many,TRBV9,TRBD1,TRBJ2-7,CASSDQQGIGSYEQYF,TGTGCCAGCAGCGATCAACAGGGGATCGGGTCCTACGAGCAGTACTTC
.,TRBV20-1,.,TRBJ2-1,CSARDLRETNNEQFF,TGCAGTGCTAGAGATTTACGGGAGACCAACAATGAGCAGTTCTTC
.,TRBV19,.,TRBJ2-5,CASRSGPVGETQYF,TGTGCCAGTAGATCCGGACCCGTTGGAGAGACCCAGTACTTC
.,TRBV19,TRBD1,TRBJ1-1,CASDRGNTEAFF,TGTGCCAGCGACAGGGGGAACACTGAAGCTTTCTTT
.,TRBV25-1,TRBD2,TRBJ2-7,CASREYGGRAGEQYF,TGTGCCAGCAGAGAATACGGAGGGAGGGCGGGCGAGCAGTACTTC
.,TRBV20-1,TRBD1,TRBJ1-2,CSATEYRDSLNGYTF,TGCAGTGCTACCGAATATAGGGACAGCCTAAATGGCTACACCTTC
few,TRBV15,.,TRBJ2-1,CATSRDIEVGTWGQFF,TGTGCCACCAGCAGAGATATCGAGGTGGGGACCTGGGGACAGTTCTTC
.,TRBV4-2,.,TRBJ1-4,CASSQDLGKLFF,TGTGCCAGCAGCCAAGATCTAGGCAAACTGTTTTTT
few,TRBV18,.,TRBJ2-3,CASSPPSRSQYF,TGTGCCAGCTCACCACCATCCCGTTCACAGTATTTT
few,TRBV7-2,.,TRBJ1-5,CASSLDHSNQPQHF,TGTGCCAGCAGCTTGGATCATAGCAATCAGCCCCAGCATTTT
many,TRBV6-5,.,TRBJ2-1,CASSYAGAGEQFF,TGTGCCAGCAGTTACGCCGGGGCCGGGGAGCAGTTCTTC
few,TRBV10-3,.,TRBJ2-1,CARPIRARNEQFF,TGTGCCCGACCCATTAGGGCCAGGAATGAGCAGTTCTTC
.,TRBV3-1,TRBD2,TRBJ2-2,CASSQDLGGRDTGELFF,TGTGCCAGCAGCCAAGATCTTGGCGGGAGGGACACCGGGGAGCTGTTTTTT
few,TRBV4-1,.,TRBJ2-1,CASSPFGEEYFEQFF,TGCGCCAGCAGCCCATTCGGGGAAGAGTACTTTGAGCAGTTCTTC
.,TRBV2,TRBD2,TRBJ2-3,CASSNDGLVVDTQYF,TGTGCCAGCAGTAACGATGGACTAGTGGTAGATACGCAGTATTTT
few,TRBV6-5,.,TRBJ2-5,CASSRSRGTGTQYF,TGTGCCAGCAGTCGATCCAGGGGGACTGGGACCCAGTACTTC
many,TRBV4-3,TRBD2,TRBJ2-3,CASSQELAGSTDTQYF,TGCGCCAGCAGCCAAGAACTAGCGGGGAGCACAGATACGCAGTATTTT
.,TRBV29-1,.,TRBJ2-2,CSVEMRVHGTGELFF,TGCAGCGTTGAAATGAGGGTTCATGGCACCGGGGAGCTGTTTTTT
.,TRBV19,.,TRBJ2-7,CASSTPQKSYEQYF,TGTGCCAGTAGTACCCCGCAGAAATCCTACGAGCAGTACTTC
.,TRBV20-1,TRBD2,TRBJ2-7,CSARDRGTSGRSYEQYF,TGCAGTGCCAGGGACAGGGGGACTAGCGGGAGGTCCTACGAGCAGTACTTC
few,TRBV7-2,.,TRBJ2-4,CASSLTGTNKNIQYF,TGTGCCAGCAGCTTAACAGGGACTAACAAAAACATTCAGTACTTC
.,TRBV12-3/TRBV12-4,TRBD1,TRBJ2-5,CASRRQGGFQETQYF,TGTGCCAGCAGACGACAGGGGGGATTCCAAGAGACCCAGTACTTC
many,TRBV7-6,TRBD2,TRBJ2-3,CASSFKEMAGGPTDTQYF,TGTGCCAGCAGCTTTAAGGAGATGGCGGGAGGGCCCACAGATACGCAGTATTTT
few,TRBV5-1,TRBD1,TRBJ1-1,CASSSRQGLLSSRSAEAFF,TGCGCCAGCAGCTCTCGACAGGGTCTATTATCGAGTCGCTCAGCTGAAGCTTTCTTT
.,TRBV5-1,.,TRBJ2-5,CASSPRLHPETQYF,TGCGCCAGCAGCCCCCGACTACACCCCGAGACCCAGTACTTC
few,TRBV30,TRBD1,TRBJ1-5,CAWDDRGNQPQHF,TGTGCCTGGGACGACAGGGGCAATCAGCCCCAGCATTTT
many,TRBV15,TRBD2,TRBJ2-2,CATRTSGQKNTGELFF,TGTGCCACCCGGACTAGCGGCCAGAAGAACACCGGGGAGCTGTTTTTT
.,TRBV10-3,.,TRBJ2-7,CAISESTHLDSRLAHSYEQYF,TGTGCCATCAGTGAGTCGACTCACCTGGACAGCCGACTAGCTCATTCCTACGAGCAGTACTTC
few,TRBV7-2,.,TRBJ1-4,CASSPRRNVATNEKLFF,TGTGCCAGCAGCCCGCGACGGAACGTTGCAACTAATGAAAAACTGTTTTTT
.,TRBV4-3,.,TRBJ2-2,CASSPDLTGRGGELFF,TGCGCCAGCAGCCCTGATTTGACAGGTCGGGGCGGGGAGCTGTTTTTT
few,TRBV20-1,TRBD2,TRBJ2-7,CSAGSGRAGIYEQYF,TGCAGTGCTGGTAGCGGGAGGGCCGGAATTTACGAGCAGTACTTC
.,TRBV5-1,TRBD2,TRBJ2-7,CASSLIPLPSRLAGGYEQYF,TGCGCCAGCAGCCTGATCCCCTTACCGAGTCGGCTAGCGGGAGGCTACGAGCAGTACTTC
.,TRBV20-1,TRBD1,TRBJ2-2,CSARQGTTNTGELFF,TGCAGTGCCAGACAGGGAACTACGAACACCGGGGAGCTGTTTTTT
.,TRBV29-1,.,TRBJ1-1,CSARRPGASDTEAFF,TGCAGCGCTCGCCGACCGGGGGCGTCGGACACTGAAGCTTTCTTT
few,TRBV6-6,TRBD1,TRBJ1-1,CASSWDRSAEAFF,TGTGCCAGCAGTTGGGACAGGTCGGCTGAAGCTTTCTTT
few,TRBV7-8,.,TRBJ2-7,CASRGDGRSYEQYF,TGTGCCAGCAGAGGGGACGGTCGCTCCTACGAGCAGTACTTC
.,TRBV5-5,TRBD2,TRBJ2-3,CASSLSLGGRAGDTQYF,TGTGCCAGCAGCCTGTCGCTAGGCGGGAGGGCGGGAGATACGCAGTATTTT
few,TRBV7-3,TRBD2,TRBJ2-1,CASSNSGGSYNEQFF,TGTGCCAGCAGCAACAGCGGGGGCTCCTACAATGAGCAGTTCTTC
few,TRBV5-4,TRBD1,TRBJ1-1,CASSLPGGLNTEAFF,TGTGCCAGCAGCCTCCCAGGGGGTTTGAACACTGAAGCTTTCTTT
.,TRBV5-5,TRBD1,TRBJ2-7,CASSRGDRGYEQYF,TGTGCCAGCAGTCGAGGGGACAGGGGCTACGAGCAGTACTTC
.,TRBV28,TRBD2,TRBJ2-7,CASSSSAREGRYEQYF,TGTGCCAGCAGTTCGTCGGCGCGGGAGGGCCGTTACGAGCAGTACTTC
many,TRBV20-1,.,TRBJ2-3,CSASPRGLASDTQYF,TGCAGTGCTAGCCCTCGGGGGCTAGCCTCAGATACGCAGTATTTT
few,TRBV4-2,.,TRBJ1-2,CASSQDRALNYGYTF,TGTGCCAGCAGCCAAGATCGTGCCTTAAACTATGGCTACACCTTC
few,TRBV11-2,.,TRBJ1-1,CASTLPGNTEAFF,TGTGCCAGCACCCTCCCCGGGAACACTGAAGCTTTCTTT
few,TRBV28,TRBD2,TRBJ2-2,CASSPTRLAGTGELFF,TGTGCCAGCAGTCCCACCAGACTAGCGGGGACCGGGGAGCTGTTTTTT
.,TRBV29-1,.,TRBJ2-7,CSVGVYEQYF,TGCAGCGTGGGAGTATACGAGCAGTACTTC
.,TRBV5-1,TRBD1,TRBJ2-6,CASSFGTVSSGANVLTF,TGCGCCAGCAGCTTTGGGACAGTTTCTTCTGGGGCCAACGTCCTGACTTTC
few,TRBV6-6,.,TRBJ1-1,CASRFQGYTEAFF,TGTGCCAGCAGGTTTCAGGGGTACACTGAAGCTTTCTTT
few,TRBV7-2,TRBD2,TRBJ2-5,CASSLVASGRETQYF,TGTGCCAGCAGCTTAGTTGCTAGCGGGAGGGAGACCCAGTACTTC
few,TRBV12-3/TRBV12-4,.,TRBJ1-1,CANSDHVGTEAFF,TGTGCCAACTCCGACCATGTAGGCACTGAAGCTTTCTTT
few,TRBV25-1,.,TRBJ2-5,CASSEWQKLQETQYF,TGTGCCAGCAGTGAATGGCAGAAACTCCAAGAGACCCAGTACTTC